One sample yielded the 20 T cell receptor beta chains listed below, sequenced in a study of identical twins. TCRdb processed the 5' RACE reads anew with MiXCR; each CDR3 protein has one entry. In the table there are some 790,000 distinct CDR3 sequences, roughly 18% of which are singletons. This same sample was also taken into another study, of T cells expressing NK-cell markers.

The material sequenced was PBMCs. The receptors here all came from a woman between 18 and 29 years old in good health.

This clonotype came up a few times. The chain has TRBV29-1 and TRBJ2-3; TRBD1 aligns across 8 bases. There are 14 residues in the CDR3. V shed 7 bases, J shed 2 bases, and the junction held 8 bases outside the gene matches. Germline V gives CDR1 SQVTM, CDR2 ANQGSEA. CDR3 nucleotide sequence: TGCAGCGCCCGGACAGGGTGGGACACAGATACGCAGTATTTT. This sequence encodes CSARTGWDTDTQYF.

There are a few counts of this clonotype. The chain employs TRBV6-6 and TRBJ1-2; 7 bases map to TRBD1. The V gene's germline CDR1 is MNHNY and CDR2 SVGAGI (reference sequence). This CDR3 region has 12 residues. V shed 10 bases, J shed 6 bases, and the junction held 8 bases outside the gene matches. As DNA, the CDR3 is TGTGCCACCTCAGGGACAGCCGATGGCTACACCTTC. This encodes CATSGTADGYTF.

V gene TRBV15 combines with J gene TRBJ2-5, with D unresolved. The ends were cut back, 8 bases at V and 1 base at J, with 11 bases in the middle. Germline lookup yields CDR1 LNHNV and CDR2 YYDKDF (reference sequence). The CDR3 is 13 residues long. The CDR3 nucleotides read TGTGCCACCGCGAGCTACGGCCAAGAGACCCAGTACTTC. Translated: CATASYGQETQYF.

This clonotype turned up a few times. V usage is TRBV7-2 and J usage is TRBJ1-1, with 10 bases lining up with TRBD1. CDR1 and CDR2 from the germline V gene are SGHTA and FQGNSA. CDR3 length: 16 amino acids. J gave up 7 bases and V 1 base, and 9 bases lay outside the gene matches. The chain's CDR3 is CASSLVGTGELREAFF. CDR3 coding DNA: TGTGCCAGCAGCTTAGTAGGGACAGGGGAACTACGTGAAGCTTTCTTT.

V is TRBV5-1 and J is TRBJ2-1, with D unclear. CDR1 is SGHRS and CDR2 is YFSETQ in the germline V gene. CDR3 length equals 12 residues. V was shortened by 4 bases and J by 9 bases, with 11 bases between the two germline ends. The CDR3 DNA is TGCGCCAGCAGCGTCGTTGGTTCTGAGCAGTTCTTC. Amino acid sequence: CASSVVGSEQFF.

This chain joins TRBV6-2 or TRBV6-3 and TRBJ2-1, with 8 bases that match TRBD2. The germline V gene has CDR1 MNHEY and CDR2 SVGEGT. The CDR3 is 15 amino acids. V shed 7 bases and J 6 bases; nucleotides not matched to a gene: 11. CDR3 region: CASTTRREVTNEQFF. The CDR3 DNA reads as TGTGCCAGCACGACTAGGCGGGAGGTTACCAATGAGCAGTTCTTC.

The chain is built from TRBV5-1 and TRBJ2-2, with 8 bases that match TRBD2. This CDR3 comprises 16 residues. The germline gives CDR1 SGHRS, CDR2 YFSETQ. V was clipped by 0 bases and J by 4 bases; unmatched bases: 5. The CDR3 is CASSLERAGGTGELFF. The CDR3, as DNA: TGCGCCAGCAGCTTGGAACGCGCGGGGGGCACCGGGGAGCTGTTTTTT.

The table lists this clonotype with a few counts. This chain joins TRBV7-6 and TRBJ2-7; D ambiguous. The germline CDR1 and CDR2 sequences are SGHVS and FNYEAQ. V dropped 3 bases and J dropped 6 bases, with 12 bases sitting between them. The CDR3 extends over 13 amino acids. DNA for the CDR3: TGTGCCAGCAGCTTTACAAGGCTTTCCGAGCAGTACTTC. It codes for CASSFTRLSEQYF.

This clonotype was seen only a few times. V gene TRBV4-2 combines with J gene TRBJ2-1, with D uncertain. Germline lookup yields CDR1 LGHNA and CDR2 YNFKEQ. The CDR3 contains 11 residues. Trimming shortened V by 7 bases and J by 10 bases, and 11 bases separated the two germline ends. CDR3 bases: TGTGCCAGCACCCGAGGATACGAGCAGTTCTTC. Translation: CASTRGYEQFF.

The chain is built from TRBV20-1 and TRBJ2-1; D perhaps matches TRBD2 (6 bases). The V end was cut by 3 bases, the J end by 7 bases, with 16 bases between. The CDR3 has 14 residues. Germline V lookup: CDR1 DFQATT, CDR2 SNEGSKA (reference sequence). CDR3 coding DNA: TGCAGTGCTAGCGGTCGCGGGATCGTGAATGAGCAGTTCTTC. This gives the protein CSASGRGIVNEQFF.

In its sample, this clonotype was seen a few times. The J gene is TRBJ2-1, the V gene TRBV9; D possibly corresponds to TRBD2 (6 bases). The length of the CDR3 is 14 residues. Per germline, CDR1 SGDLS and CDR2 YYNGEE. Trimming left V 2 bases short and J 7 bases short, with 13 bases between. CDR3 sequence (DNA): TGTGCCAGCAGCGTCTCCGGGACTTCGAATGAGCAGTTCTTC. Its translation: CASSVSGTSNEQFF.

The rearrangement joins TRBV20-1 to TRBJ2-2; perhaps TRBD1 as D (5 bases). The germline V and J ends were trimmed by 5 bases and 5 bases, with 12 bases remaining between them. CDR1 and CDR2 from the germline V gene are DFQATT and SNEGSKA (reference sequence). This CDR3 is 13 amino acids long. CDR3 residues: CSARVSGTGELFF. CDR3 DNA: TGCAGTGCTCGTGTGTCAGGGACCGGGGAGCTGTTTTTT.

V gene TRBV11-3 combines with J gene TRBJ2-5; the D is unclear. Germline values: CDR1 SGHNT, CDR2 YENEEA. The CDR3 extends over 14 amino acids. Trimming took off 1 base at V and 4 bases at J, with 10 bases between the two ends. The CDR3 DNA reads as TGTGCCAGCAGCTTAGGGGCCAGCTCAGAGACCCAGTACTTC. Protein sequence: CASSLGASSETQYF. Full variable domain (outside the CDR3, taken from reference TRBV11-3 and TRBJ2-5): EAGVVQSPRYKIIEKKQPVAFWCNPISGHNTLYWYLQNLGQGPELLIRYENEEAVDDSQLPKDRFSAERLKGVDSTLKIQPAELGDSAVYLCASSLGASSETQYFGPGTRLLVL.

This clonotype was found a few times. This chain uses TRBV11-2 with TRBJ1-1, with 8 nucleotides matching TRBD1. CDR3 length equals 14 residues. V was clipped by 5 bases and J by 11 bases; unmatched bases: 13. Per germline, CDR1 SGHAT and CDR2 FQNNGV. CDR3 amino acids: CASSPQTGAERAFF. CDR3 coding DNA: TGTGCCAGCAGCCCTCAGACAGGGGCTGAAAGGGCTTTCTTT.

This clonotype was seen more than once but under ten times. This chain connects TRBV5-4 to TRBJ2-2; unclear D gene. Germline V lookup: CDR1 SGHNT, CDR2 YYREEE (reference sequence). The CDR3 spans 12 residues. Between the trimmed V and J ends, which lost 7 bases and 5 bases, there was a span of 9 bases. The CDR3 bases are TGTGCCAGCCACCGAGCGACCGGGGAGCTGTTTTTT. This sequence encodes CASHRATGELFF.

The table lists this clonotype with many counts. V is TRBV9 and J is TRBJ1-1; D not certain. CDR1 is SGDLS, CDR2 YYNGEE, per germline. With 2 bases removed from V and 1 base from J, the gap between germline ends came to 6 bases. The CDR3 sequence is 13 residues long. This chain's CDR3 is CASSVLGNTEAFF. In nucleotides, the CDR3 is TGTGCCAGCAGCGTCCTCGGGAACACTGAAGCTTTCTTT. The whole variable domain, filled in from reference TRBV9 and TRBJ1-1, reads DSGVTQTPKHLITATGQRVTLRCSPRSGDLSVYWYQQSLDQGLQFLIQYYNGEERAKGNILERFSAQQFPDLHSELNLSSLELGDSALYFCASSVLGNTEAFFGQGTRLTVV.

The sample holds a few counts of this clonotype. The chain joins TRBV4-2 to TRBJ1-5; D remains ambiguous. V was trimmed by 3 bases and J by 4 bases, leaving 7 bases between them. The CDR3 extends over 13 amino acids. Per the germline V gene, CDR1 is LGHNA and CDR2 is YNFKEQ. In nucleotides, the CDR3 is TGTGCCAGCAGCCAGAGACCTAATCAGCCCCAGCATTTT. This encodes CASSQRPNQPQHF.

The chain is built from TRBV20-1 and TRBJ2-1; D may be TRBD1 or TRBD2 (5 bases each). Germline loops: CDR1 DFQATT, CDR2 SNEGSKA (reference sequence). Trimming shortened V by 5 bases and J by 14 bases, and 13 bases separated the two germline ends. The length of the CDR3 is 10 residues. The CDR3 protein is CSAARDGEFF. In nucleotides, the CDR3 is TGCAGTGCTGCCAGGGACGGGGAGTTCTTC.

The chain is built from TRBV29-1 and TRBJ2-7, with D uncertain. This CDR3 is 13 amino acids long. With 6 bases removed from V and 0 bases from J, the gap between germline ends came to 12 bases. Germline loops: CDR1 SQVTM, CDR2 ANQGSEA. The CDR3 spells CSVQRPTSYEQYF. The DNA of the CDR3 is TGCAGCGTGCAGAGGCCAACCTCCTACGAGCAGTACTTC.

This clonotype has only a few counts. The J gene is TRBJ1-6, the V gene TRBV25-1, with D possibly being TRBD1 (5 bases). The CDR3 sequence is 15 residues long. CDR1 is MGHDK, CDR2 SYGVNS, per germline. V was trimmed by 9 bases and J by 4 bases, leaving 16 bases between them. The CDR3 sequence is CARIGLGHYNSPLHF. In DNA, the CDR3 is TGTGCCAGAATTGGTCTAGGACATTATAATTCACCCCTCCACTTT.